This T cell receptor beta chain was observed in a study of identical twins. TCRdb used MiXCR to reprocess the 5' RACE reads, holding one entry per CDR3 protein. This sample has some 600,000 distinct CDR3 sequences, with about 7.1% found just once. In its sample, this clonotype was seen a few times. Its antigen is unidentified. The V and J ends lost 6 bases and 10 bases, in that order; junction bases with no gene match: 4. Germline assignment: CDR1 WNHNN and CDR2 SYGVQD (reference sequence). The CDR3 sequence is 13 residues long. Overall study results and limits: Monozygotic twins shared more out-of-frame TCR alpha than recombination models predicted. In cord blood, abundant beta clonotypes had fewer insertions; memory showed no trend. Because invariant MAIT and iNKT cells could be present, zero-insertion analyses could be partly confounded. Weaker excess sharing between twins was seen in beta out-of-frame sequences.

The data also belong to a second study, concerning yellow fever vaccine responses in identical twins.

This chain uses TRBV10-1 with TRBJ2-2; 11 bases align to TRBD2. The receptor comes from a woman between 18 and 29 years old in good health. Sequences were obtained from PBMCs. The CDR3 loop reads CASSTSGSSELFF. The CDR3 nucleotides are TGCGCCAGCAGCACTAGCGGGAGTTCGGAGCTGTTTTTT.